What follows are 29 T cell receptor beta chains derived from one specimen sequenced in a study of blood T cell repertoires in COVID-19. The table came from immunoSEQ multiplex PCR; TCRdb's copy has only in-frame clones and leaves some out. In the table there are over 200,000 clones, about 88% of which are singletons. The sequenced sample was peripheral blood. The receptor set was obtained from a man aged 40-49 years with active or convalescent COVID-19.

The chain employs TRBV6-5 and TRBJ1-1, with 10 nucleotides matching TRBD1. In germline, CDR1 is MNHEY, CDR2 SVGAGI. V was clipped by 0 bases and J by 10 bases; unmatched bases: 2. The CDR3 sequence is 13 residues long. As DNA, the CDR3 is TGTGCCAGCAGTTACTCGGGGACAGGGGCAGCTTTCTTT. As protein: CASSYSGTGAAFF.

The chain is built from TRBV28 and TRBJ1-2, with D possibly TRBD1 on 6 matching bases. This CDR3 has 11 amino acids. V shed 7 bases and J shed 5 bases, with 8 bases lying between them. Germline V lookup: CDR1 MDHEN, CDR2 SYDVKM. The CDR3 nucleotides read TGTGCCAGCACAACAGGGTATGGCTACACCTTC. Amino acid sequence: CASTTGYGYTF.

V and J are TRBV7-3 and TRBJ2-7; D not resolved. Germline CDR1 reads SGHTA; CDR2 reads FQGTGA. The CDR3 runs to 13 residues. V dropped 3 bases and J dropped 8 bases, with 14 bases sitting between them. CDR3 sequence reads: CASSFISSQQQYF. The CDR3 coding sequence is TGTGCCAGCAGCTTTATCTCGTCACAGCAGCAGTACTTC.

CDR3 coding DNA: TGTGCCAGCAGTTTAGGGGGAGGGCCTCATGGCTACACCTTC. Protein product: CASSLGGGPHGYTF. The rearrangement uses TRBV27 and TRBJ1-2; TRBD1 is a possible D gene (5 bases). V lost 2 bases, J lost 6 bases, and 13 bases lay in between. Germline V CDR1 and CDR2: MNHEY, SMNVEV (reference sequence). The CDR3 is made up of 14 amino acids.

The chain carries TRBV27 and TRBJ2-4; perhaps TRBD2 as D (5 bases). The CDR3 contains 15 residues. Trimming cost V 5 bases and J 7 bases, with 18 bases left between them. Germline CDR1 reads MNHEY; CDR2 reads SMNVEV (reference sequence). CDR3 nucleotide sequence: TGTGCCAGCAGTGAGCTAGGTACTGGCGGGAACATTCAGTACTTC. Its protein product is CASSELGTGGNIQYF.

The J gene is TRBJ2-6, the V gene TRBV5-4; 9 positions agree with TRBD1. CDR1 is SGHNT, CDR2 YYREEE, per germline (reference sequence). The CDR3 has 20 amino acids. Germline trimming cut 3 bases from V and 3 bases from J; bases unmatched to any gene: 16. DNA of the CDR3: TGTGCCAGCAGCTGGAGGACCGGGACAGGGAGGGCGTATGGGGCCAACGTCCTGACTTTC. It translates to CASSWRTGTGRAYGANVLTF.

The chain links TRBV2 to TRBJ2-2; 8 bases align to TRBD1. Germline loops: CDR1 SNHLY, CDR2 FYNNEI. This CDR3 region has 14 residues. V lost 6 bases to trimming and J lost 2 bases; unmatched junction nucleotides: 2. CDR3 DNA: TGTGCCAGCAGAGACAGGGGTAACACCGGGGAGCTGTTTTTT. It codes for CASRDRGNTGELFF.

This clone was seen more than once but under ten times. CDR3: CASSASGGSTDTQYF. The CDR3 DNA reads as TGCGCCAGCAGCGCAAGCGGGGGGAGCACAGATACGCAGTATTTT. The V call is TRBV4-1, the J call TRBJ2-3, with 9 bases that match TRBD2. With 5 bases clipped from V and 0 bases from J, the junction kept 3 bases outside the gene matches. The V gene's germline CDR1 is MGHRA and CDR2 YSYEKL. The CDR3 sequence is 15 residues long.

The V call is TRBV5-1, the J call TRBJ2-7, with 8 bases identical to TRBD2. Trimming at V came to 5 bases and at J to 7 bases, leaving 11 bases not matched to a gene. The CDR3 extends over 14 amino acids. The germline V gene encodes CDR1 SGHRS and CDR2 YFSETQ. The CDR3 DNA follows: TGCGCCAGCAGGTTCTCCGGGACTAGGAATGAGCAGTACTTC. The encoded protein is CASRFSGTRNEQYF.

The V gene is TRBV28, the J gene TRBJ2-7; possibly TRBD1 for D (5 bases). CDR1 is MDHEN, CDR2 SYDVKM, per germline. Trimming stripped 10 bases from V and 5 bases from J, with 18 bases between. The CDR3 length is 13 residues. CDR3 nucleotides: TGTGCCACCGACCAGGGCAGCTTCGACGAGCAGTACTTC. It specifies CATDQGSFDEQYF.

This clone was counted ten times or more. The chain links TRBV11-2 to TRBJ2-1; TRBD2 might be the D (5 bases). V gave up 4 bases and J gave up 8 bases, with 15 bases separating them. The CDR3 extends over 14 amino acids. The germline CDR1 and CDR2 sequences are SGHAT and FQNNGV. The CDR3 bases are TGTGCCAGCAGCTCAACTAGAGGGAAGTATGAGCAGTTCTTC. Encoded protein: CASSSTRGKYEQFF.

The chain is built from TRBV5-4 and TRBJ1-2, with 10 bases that match TRBD1. Germline CDR1 and CDR2: SGHNT and YYREEE (reference sequence). V trimming: 5 bases; J trimming: 6 bases; junction bases outside the gene matches: 7. The CDR3 is made up of 14 amino acids. The CDR3 nucleotides read TGTGCCAGCAGTTTTGACAGGGGGCGGGATGGCTACACCTTC. Translated, it gives CASSFDRGRDGYTF.

This clone occurred a few times. The chain has TRBV5-1 and TRBJ2-2, with unresolved D. Trimming took off 7 bases at V and 4 bases at J, with 20 bases between the two ends. Germline CDR1 and CDR2: SGHRS and YFSETQ. The CDR3 is 16 residues long. CDR3 amino acids: CASGPRPLSTTGELFF. CDR3 in DNA: TGCGCCAGCGGGCCAAGGCCACTTTCTACCACCGGGGAGCTGTTTTTT.

This clone was recorded a few times. This rearrangement joins TRBV30 to TRBJ2-7; 7 bases are shared with TRBD2. The CDR3 runs 15 residues. Germline CDR1 is GTSNPN and CDR2 is SVGIG (reference sequence). V lost 2 bases and J lost 0; bases outside the gene matches: 7. The CDR3 loop is CAWSSAGLRSYEQYF. CDR3 coding DNA: TGTGCCTGGAGTTCAGCGGGACTGCGCTCCTACGAGCAGTACTTC.

The genes are TRBV9 and TRBJ2-7; 10 bases line up with TRBD2. Trimming removed 3 bases from V and 2 bases from J; junction bases left unmatched: 2. Germline V CDR1 and CDR2: SGDLS, YYNGEE. The CDR3 has 14 amino acids. In DNA, the CDR3 is TGTGCCAGCAGCGGAAGCGGGAGGGCCTACGAGCAGTACTTC. Translation gives CASSGSGRAYEQYF.

The chain uses TRBV9 and TRBJ2-5; tentative D call: TRBD1 (6 bases). From germline, CDR1 is SGDLS and CDR2 YYNGEE. The ends were cut back, 0 bases at V and 5 bases at J, with 11 bases in the middle. This CDR3 is built from 14 residues. This chain's CDR3 is CASSVEGVGETQYF. For the CDR3, the DNA is TGTGCCAGCAGCGTAGAGGGGGTCGGGGAGACCCAGTACTTC. Together with reference TRBV9 and TRBJ2-5, the CDR3 gives the full variable domain: DSGVTQTPKHLITATGQRVTLRCSPRSGDLSVYWYQQSLDQGLQFLIQYYNGEERAKGNILERFSAQQFPDLHSELNLSSLELGDSALYFCASSVEGVGETQYFGPGTRLLVL.

V gene TRBV3-1 (or the pseudogene TRBV3-2) combines with J gene TRBJ2-7; 7 bases align to TRBD2. CDR3 size: 13 residues. The germline gives CDR1 LGHDT, CDR2 YNNKEL (reference sequence). With V trimmed by 5 bases and J by 7 bases, 8 bases remained unmatched. The CDR3 nucleotides are TGTGCCAGCAGCGGACTAGTGGGAAAGGAGCAGTACTTC. Translating it yields CASSGLVGKEQYF.

The chain links TRBV5-6 to TRBJ1-3; D not certain. Germline CDR1 is SGHDT and CDR2 is YYEEEE. The CDR3 contains 13 residues. V was clipped by 4 bases and J by 4 bases, with 9 bases between them. CDR3 loop: CASSVPRGNTIYF. In nucleotides, the CDR3 is TGTGCCAGCAGCGTTCCCCGGGGAAACACCATATATTTT.

The chain recombines TRBV6-4 with TRBJ2-2; 8 bases are a match to TRBD2. Germline V gene lookup returns CDR1 MRHNA and CDR2 SNTAGT. V shed 6 bases, J shed 0 bases, and the junction held 9 bases outside the gene matches. CDR3 size: 17 residues. For the CDR3, the DNA is TGTGCCAGCAGGCTAGAGGCGGGGGGCCCGAACACCGGGGAGCTGTTTTTT. As protein: CASRLEAGGPNTGELFF.

This clone turned up a few times. The V call is TRBV27, the J call TRBJ1-4; the D is unclear. In germline, CDR1 is MNHEY, CDR2 SMNVEV (reference sequence). This CDR3 is 19 amino acids long. The V and J ends lost 8 bases and 0 bases respectively, with 25 bases between them. The CDR3 loop is CASRSKAPQLSSTNEKLFF. Written as DNA, the CDR3 is TGTGCCAGCCGATCCAAAGCTCCACAGCTCTCTTCAACTAATGAAAAACTGTTTTTT.

J is TRBJ1-5 and V is TRBV9, with D possibly being TRBD1 (5 bases). CDR3 size: 14 residues. V was trimmed by 3 bases and J by 8 bases, leaving 15 bases between them. CDR1 is SGDLS and CDR2 is YYNGEE in the germline V gene. Here the CDR3 DNA reads TGTGCCAGCAGCGGAGGGGAGGGTAGGAAGCCCCAGCATTTT. Translation gives CASSGGEGRKPQHF.

A remark on this clone: The same CDR3 also results from other DNA sequences found in this sample. For the CDR3, the DNA is TGTGCCAGCAGCGCAACTAGCGGGAGTTACAATGAGCAGTTCTTC. It translates to CASSATSGSYNEQFF. The gene calls are TRBV7-3 and TRBJ2-1; TRBD2 agrees at 11 bases. Germline CDR1 SGHTA, CDR2 FQGTGA. The CDR3 spans 15 residues. The junction had 4 bases not matched to a gene; V was cut back by 5 bases and J by 4 bases.

In regard to this clone: Within the sample, other DNA sequences also encode this same CDR3. The CDR3 DNA reads TGTGCCAGCAGCCCAAGACAGGGTGTGAACACTGAAGCTTTCTTT. Its protein product is CASSPRQGVNTEAFF. The V gene is TRBV9, the J gene TRBJ1-1, with TRBD1 matching 7 bases. V was clipped by 4 bases and J by 0 bases; unmatched bases: 6. This CDR3 is 15 amino acids long. The germline gives CDR1 SGDLS, CDR2 YYNGEE. Full variable domain (rest looked up from reference TRBV9 and TRBJ1-1): DSGVTQTPKHLITATGQRVTLRCSPRSGDLSVYWYQQSLDQGLQFLIQYYNGEERAKGNILERFSAQQFPDLHSELNLSSLELGDSALYFCASSPRQGVNTEAFFGQGTRLTVV.

In DNA form, the CDR3 reads TGTGCCACCAGTGACCCCAGGGGGGCGAACACTGAAGCTTTCTTT. Its protein is CATSDPRGANTEAFF. The chain is built from TRBV24-1 and TRBJ1-1, with 7 bases fitting TRBD1. Germline CDR1 is KGHDR and CDR2 is SFDVKD. Trimming cost V 4 bases and J 1 base; bases outside gene matches: 5. The CDR3 consists of 15 residues.

The chain uses TRBV7-9 and TRBJ1-4; D gene ambiguous. Germline CDR1 reads SEHNR; CDR2 reads FQNEAQ (reference sequence). This CDR3 comprises 16 residues. Trimming took off 3 bases at V and 3 bases at J, with 14 bases between the two ends. CDR3 nucleotides: TGTGCCAGCAGCTTGAACAGTTTGATGGCTAATGAAAAACTGTTTTTT. As protein: CASSLNSLMANEKLFF.

This clone has a single count. The chain recombines TRBV6-5 with TRBJ1-5; the match to TRBD1 covers 8 bases. J lost 0 bases, V lost 7 bases, and 5 bases had no gene match. From germline, CDR1 is MNHEY and CDR2 SVGAGI. CDR3 length: 15 amino acids. The CDR3 DNA sequence: TGTGCCAGCACCCGGACAGGGAATAGCAATCAGCCCCAGCATTTT. It translates to CASTRTGNSNQPQHF.

This chain joins TRBV5-4 and TRBJ1-3; TRBD1 matches 7 bases. Unmatched junction bases numbered 10, after V lost 4 bases and J lost 0 bases. Germline V lookup: CDR1 SGHNT, CDR2 YYREEE (reference sequence). CDR3 length: 17 amino acids. The CDR3 region is CASSPFGQASSGNTIYF. CDR3 bases: TGTGCCAGCAGCCCGTTCGGACAGGCGAGCTCTGGAAACACCATATATTTT.

The chain links TRBV3-1 (or the pseudogene TRBV3-2) to TRBJ1-2; perhaps TRBD1 as D (5 bases). V was shortened by 0 bases and J by 7 bases, with 9 bases between the two germline ends. The CDR3 sequence is 13 residues long. Germline CDR1 is LGHDT and CDR2 is YNNKEL (reference sequence). The CDR3 spells CASSQDRGSGYTF. In nucleotides, the CDR3 is TGTGCCAGCAGCCAAGATCGGGGGTCTGGCTACACCTTC.

The chain combines TRBV3-1 (or the pseudogene TRBV3-2) with TRBJ1-1, with 7 bases identical to TRBD1. V gave up 4 bases and J gave up 5 bases; unmatched junction bases: 7. This CDR3 has 14 residues. Germline assignment: CDR1 LGHDT and CDR2 YNNKEL (reference sequence). This chain's CDR3 is CASSLRTGGTEAFF. The CDR3 DNA reads TGTGCCAGCAGCCTACGGACAGGCGGGACTGAAGCTTTCTTT.